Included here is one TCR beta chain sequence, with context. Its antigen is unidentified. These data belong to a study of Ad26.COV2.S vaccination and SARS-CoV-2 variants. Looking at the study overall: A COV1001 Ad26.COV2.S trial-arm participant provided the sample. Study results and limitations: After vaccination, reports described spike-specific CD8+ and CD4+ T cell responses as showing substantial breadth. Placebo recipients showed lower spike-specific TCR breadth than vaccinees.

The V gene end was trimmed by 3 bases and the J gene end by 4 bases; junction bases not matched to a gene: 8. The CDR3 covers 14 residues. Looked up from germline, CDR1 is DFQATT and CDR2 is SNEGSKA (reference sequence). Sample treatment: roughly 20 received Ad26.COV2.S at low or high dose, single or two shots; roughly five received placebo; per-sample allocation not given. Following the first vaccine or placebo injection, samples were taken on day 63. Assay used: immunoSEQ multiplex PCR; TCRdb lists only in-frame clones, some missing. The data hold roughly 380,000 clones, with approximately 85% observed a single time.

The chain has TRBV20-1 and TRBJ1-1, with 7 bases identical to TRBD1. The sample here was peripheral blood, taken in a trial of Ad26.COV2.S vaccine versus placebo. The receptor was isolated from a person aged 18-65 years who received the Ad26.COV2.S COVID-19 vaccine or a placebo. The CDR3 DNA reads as TGCAGTGCTAGTCGCGTGGCAGGGGGCACTGAAGCTTTCTTT. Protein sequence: CSASRVAGGTEAFF.